This entry describes one T cell receptor beta chain. Its antigen is currently unknown. The germline V gene encodes CDR1 SGHAT and CDR2 FQDESV (reference sequence). V lost 8 bases and J lost 2; bases outside the gene matches: 11. The CDR3 consists of 17 residues. Unique molecular identifiers featured in how the TCRbeta library was prepared. A single record per CDR3 protein comes from TCRdb applying MiXCR to the PCR reads. The data hold around 800,000 distinct CDR3 sequences, with around 15% observed a single time. These data are taken from a study of T-cell reconstitution after alpha-beta-depleted transplantation in children. Overall study results and limits: From newly produced T cells came most of the T-cell counts and diversity one year after transplant.

Material: PBMCs, mostly from graft donor cells, obtained 360 days after TCRalphabeta/CD19-depleted stem cell transplant. The receptor was isolated from a male patient younger than 18 who had a stem cell transplant for acute lymphoblastic leukemia, so the T cells may come from the graft donor. The rearrangement uses TRBV11-1 and TRBJ2-3; 12 positions agree with TRBD2. The CDR3 here is CASHGLAGILDTDTQYF. The CDR3 nucleotides are TGTGCCAGCCACGGACTAGCGGGAATCCTGGACACAGATACGCAGTATTTT.